The 8 T cell receptor beta chains below all came from one sample that was sequenced in a study of cytomegalovirus exposure and HLA in healthy donors. Primers: 60 Vbeta forward and 13 Jbeta reverse. Libraries were prepared by immunoSEQ multiplex PCR; TCRdb keeps only in-frame clonotypes and omits some of them. Found here are some 130,000 clones, approximately 82% of them singletons; the top ten hold 2.7%. The sequencing input was PBMCs. Receptors were obtained from a boy between 2 and 10 years old in good health and CMV-seronegative.

V gene TRBV9 combines with J gene TRBJ1-2; D call uncertain. Germline V CDR1 and CDR2: SGDLS, YYNGEE. Trimming left V 0 bases short and J 6 bases short, with 9 bases between. The CDR3 covers 13 residues. The CDR3 sequence is CASSVDTANGYTF. CDR3 nucleotide sequence: TGTGCCAGCAGCGTAGATACAGCTAATGGCTACACCTTC.

The chain employs TRBV6-5 and TRBJ1-2; weak D call: TRBD1 (6 bases). Germline-derived CDR1 and CDR2 are MNHEY and SVGAGI. CDR3 length: 15 residues. The V gene lost 2 bases and the J gene lost 4 bases, with 14 bases spanning the gap. The CDR3 loop reads CASSYKGDNSYGYTF. The CDR3, as DNA: TGTGCCAGCAGTTACAAAGGGGACAACTCCTATGGCTACACCTTC.

This clone was observed once. CDR3 sequence reads: CASSPGQGASGGYTF. Written as DNA, the CDR3 is TGTGCCAGTAGTCCAGGACAGGGGGCGTCAGGTGGCTACACCTTC. This rearrangement joins TRBV19 to TRBJ1-2, with 11 bases lining up with TRBD1. This CDR3 has 15 residues. CDR1 is LNHDA and CDR2 is SQIVND in the germline V gene (reference sequence). The junction had 9 bases not matched to a gene; V was cut back by 5 bases and J by 7 bases. Full variable domain (remainder filled in from reference TRBV19 and TRBJ1-2): DGGITQSPKYLFRKEGQNVTLSCEQNLNHDAMYWYRQDPGQGLRLIYYSQIVNDFQKGDIAEGYSVSREKKESFPLTVTSAQKNPTAFYLCASSPGQGASGGYTFGSGTRLTVV.

The V and J genes are TRBV6-1 and TRBJ1-2; D gene uncertain. CDR1 is MNHNS and CDR2 is SASEGT in the germline V gene. The length of the CDR3 is 12 residues. With 7 bases removed from V and 3 bases from J, the gap between germline ends came to 9 bases. For the CDR3, the DNA is TGTGCCAGCAACTCAGCGTACTATGGCTACACCTTC. It specifies CASNSAYYGYTF.

The chain joins TRBV2 to TRBJ1-4, with D tentatively TRBD1 (6 bases). The germline CDR1 and CDR2 sequences are SNHLY and FYNNEI. CDR3 size: 14 residues. The V and J ends lost 4 bases and 4 bases respectively, with 10 bases between them. As DNA, the CDR3 is TGTGCCAGCAGTGTGGACAGTTTTAATGAAAAACTGTTTTTT. Amino acids: CASSVDSFNEKLFF.

This sequence joins TRBV5-1 and TRBJ1-3, with 7 positions matching TRBD1. V dropped 4 bases and J dropped 2; count of bases not matched to a gene: 12. From germline, CDR1 is SGHRS and CDR2 YFSETQ. CDR3 size: 17 residues. CDR3 amino acids: CASSPRTGEFTGNTIYF. In nucleotides, the CDR3 is TGCGCCAGCAGCCCTCGGACAGGTGAATTTACTGGAAACACCATATATTTT. Complete variable domain (other parts from reference TRBV5-1 and TRBJ1-3): KAGVTQTPRYLIKTRGQQVTLSCSPISGHRSVSWYQQTPGQGLQFLFEYFSETQRNKGNFPGRFSGRQFSNSRSEMNVSTLELGDSALYLCASSPRTGEFTGNTIYFGEGSWLTVV.

The chain joins TRBV10-2 to TRBJ2-1; D remains ambiguous. This CDR3 contains 14 residues. Germline CDR1 WSHSY, CDR2 SAAADI. The ends were cut back, 3 bases at V and 7 bases at J, with 13 bases in the middle. The chain's CDR3 is CASSEIRSWNEQFF. The CDR3 nucleotides read TGCGCCAGCAGTGAAATACGGAGCTGGAATGAGCAGTTCTTC.

The J gene is TRBJ1-5, the V gene TRBV19, with D perhaps TRBD1 (5 bases). From germline, CDR1 is LNHDA and CDR2 SQIVND (reference sequence). The CDR3 totals 15 residues. V lost 3 bases, J lost 3 bases, and 12 bases lay in between. The CDR3 is CASSMGQNANQPQHF. The CDR3 bases are TGTGCCAGTAGTATGGGGCAGAACGCCAATCAGCCCCAGCATTTT. Full variable domain (remainder filled in from reference TRBV19 and TRBJ1-5): DGGITQSPKYLFRKEGQNVTLSCEQNLNHDAMYWYRQDPGQGLRLIYYSQIVNDFQKGDIAEGYSVSREKKESFPLTVTSAQKNPTAFYLCASSMGQNANQPQHFGDGTRLSIL.